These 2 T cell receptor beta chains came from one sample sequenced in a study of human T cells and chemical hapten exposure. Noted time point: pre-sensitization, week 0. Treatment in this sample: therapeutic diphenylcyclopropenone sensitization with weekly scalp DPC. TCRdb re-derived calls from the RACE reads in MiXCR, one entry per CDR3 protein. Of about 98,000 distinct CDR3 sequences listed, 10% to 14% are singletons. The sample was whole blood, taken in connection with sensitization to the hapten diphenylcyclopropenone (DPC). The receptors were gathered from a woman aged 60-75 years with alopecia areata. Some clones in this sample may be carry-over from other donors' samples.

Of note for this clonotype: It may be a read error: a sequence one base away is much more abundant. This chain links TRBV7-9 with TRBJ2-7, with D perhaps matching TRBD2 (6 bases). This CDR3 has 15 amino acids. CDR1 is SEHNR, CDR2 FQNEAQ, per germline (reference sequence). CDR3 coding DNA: TGTGCCTGCAGTCCTCTCGACGGGAGCTCCTACGAGCAGTACTTC. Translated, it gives CACSPLDGSSYEQYF.

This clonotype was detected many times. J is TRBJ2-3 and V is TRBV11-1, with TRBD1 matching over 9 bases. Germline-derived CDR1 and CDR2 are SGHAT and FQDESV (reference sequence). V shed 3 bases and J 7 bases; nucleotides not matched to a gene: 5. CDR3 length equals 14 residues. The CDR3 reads CASSFRDREHTQYF. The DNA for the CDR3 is TGTGCCAGCAGCTTTAGGGACAGGGAACATACGCAGTATTTT.